Presented here are 11 T cell receptor beta chains from one specimen sequenced in a study of cytomegalovirus exposure and HLA in healthy donors. Repertoires were generated with immunoSEQ multiplex PCR, while TCRdb's copy carries only in-frame clones and drops some. The table includes more than 200,000 clones, 90% detected once. Source material: PBMCs. These receptors all stem from a woman under 40 in good health and CMV-seronegative.

The chain couples TRBV6-5 to TRBJ2-7, with 7 bases that match TRBD1. Germline V gene sequence: CDR1 MNHEY, CDR2 SVGAGI. Trimming removed 11 bases from V and 2 bases from J; junction bases left unmatched: 9. The CDR3 length is 13 residues. The CDR3 DNA reads as TGTGCCGCAGCAGGGGGACAGACCTACGAGCAGTACTTC. Protein sequence: CAAAGGQTYEQYF.

This sequence joins TRBV5-5 and TRBJ2-3; 8 bases are a match to TRBD1. The junction had 18 bases not matched to a gene; V was cut back by 5 bases and J by 4 bases. This CDR3 contains 18 residues. Germline-derived CDR1 and CDR2 are SGHKS and YYEKEE (reference sequence). This chain's CDR3 is CASSPPAGGELRADTQYF. The CDR3 region has the DNA TGTGCCAGCAGTCCCCCCGCAGGGGGCGAATTGCGAGCAGATACGCAGTATTTT.

J is TRBJ2-1 and V is TRBV4-3; 10 bases fit TRBD2. Germline-derived CDR1 and CDR2 are LGHNA and YSLEER. There are 15 residues in the CDR3. Trimming cost V 0 bases and J 15 bases; bases outside gene matches: 11. The CDR3 spells CASSQDPSGSRVVFF. For the CDR3, the DNA is TGCGCCAGCAGCCAAGATCCTAGCGGGAGCCGAGTAGTGTTCTTC.

This clone is a singleton in its sample. This sequence joins TRBV5-6 and TRBJ2-2; 12 bases are a match to TRBD1. Germline lookup yields CDR1 SGHDT and CDR2 YYEEEE. The CDR3 loop spans 17 amino acids. V trimming: 4 bases; J trimming: 3 bases; junction bases outside the gene matches: 7. CDR3 residues: CASSLGTGGAYTGELFF. For the CDR3, the DNA is TGTGCCAGCAGCCTCGGGACAGGGGGCGCTTACACCGGGGAGCTGTTTTTT.

This clone showed up just a few times. This chain joins TRBV7-2 and TRBJ2-7, with D perhaps assigned TRBD1 or TRBD2 (6 bases each). The germline V gene encodes CDR1 SGHTA and CDR2 FQGNSA. With 4 bases removed from V and 2 bases from J, the gap between germline ends came to 9 bases. CDR3 length: 13 amino acids. CDR3 nucleotides: TGTGCCAGCAGCTCGAGGGGGGCCTACGAGCAGTACTTC. Protein sequence: CASSSRGAYEQYF. The entire variable domain, with the rest obtained from reference TRBV7-2 and TRBJ2-7, is as follows: GAGVSQSPSNKVTEKGKDVELRCDPISGHTALYWYRQSLGQGLEFLIYFQGNSAPDKSGLPSDRFSAERTGGSVSTLTIQRTQQEDSAVYLCASSSRGAYEQYFGPGTRLTVT.

In its sample, this clone was seen a few times. This chain links TRBV4-2 with TRBJ2-7, with no clear D. The V end lost 0 bases, the J end lost 3 bases, and 12 bases lay between the germline ends. The germline V gene encodes CDR1 LGHNA and CDR2 YNFKEQ. There are 15 residues in the CDR3. The CDR3 DNA sequence: TGTGCCAGCAGCCAAGATCCGGCCGGAATCTACGAGCAGTACTTC. Its protein product is CASSQDPAGIYEQYF.

The chain combines TRBV27 with TRBJ2-1; 7 bases align to TRBD2. The CDR3 sequence is 15 residues long. V was pared by 4 bases and J by 0 bases, with 3 bases of the junction left unmatched. The germline V gene has CDR1 MNHEY and CDR2 SMNVEV (reference sequence). CDR3 DNA: TGTGCCAGCAGTTACAGCGGGACCTCCTACAATGAGCAGTTCTTC. Protein sequence: CASSYSGTSYNEQFF.

The CDR3: CASRLTQSTDTQYF. The CDR3 coding sequence is TGTGCCAGCAGGTTGACACAGAGCACAGATACGCAGTATTTT. The V call is TRBV6-1, the J call TRBJ2-3; no reliable D call. The CDR3 is 14 residues long. V dropped 6 bases and J dropped 0 bases, with 10 bases sitting between them. Germline V gives CDR1 MNHNS, CDR2 SASEGT.

V gene TRBV2 combines with J gene TRBJ2-1, with 9 nucleotides matching TRBD2. Looked up from germline, CDR1 is SNHLY and CDR2 is FYNNEI. CDR3 size: 15 residues. Trimming at V came to 0 bases and at J to 7 bases, leaving 4 bases not matched to a gene. The CDR3 sequence is CASSEALAGVNEQFF. CDR3 DNA: TGTGCCAGCAGTGAAGCGTTAGCGGGAGTGAATGAGCAGTTCTTC. Supplemented by reference TRBV2 and TRBJ2-1, the full variable domain reads EPEVTQTPSHQVTQMGQEVILRCVPISNHLYFYWYRQILGQKVEFLVSFYNNEISEKSEIFDDQFSVERPDGSNFTLKIRSTKLEDSAMYFCASSEALAGVNEQFFGPGTRLTVL.

V is TRBV7-6 and J is TRBJ1-1, with D maybe TRBD1 (5 bases). V was trimmed by 4 bases and J by 4 bases, leaving 10 bases between them. CDR3 size: 13 residues. CDR1 SGHVS and CDR2 FNYEAQ come from the germline V gene. DNA of the CDR3: TGTGCCAGCAGCTCAGCCCAGGGCACTGAAGCTTTCTTT. Translation: CASSSAQGTEAFF.

This clone was counted only a few times. The rearrangement uses TRBV5-1 and TRBJ2-7, with D perhaps matching TRBD1 (5 bases). Germline loops: CDR1 SGHRS, CDR2 YFSETQ. Trimming removed 0 bases from V and 0 bases from J, with 13 bases in between. The CDR3 length is 16 residues. The CDR3 here is CASSLVTQGSSYEQYF. The DNA of the CDR3 is TGCGCCAGCAGCTTGGTGACCCAGGGCAGCTCCTACGAGCAGTACTTC.